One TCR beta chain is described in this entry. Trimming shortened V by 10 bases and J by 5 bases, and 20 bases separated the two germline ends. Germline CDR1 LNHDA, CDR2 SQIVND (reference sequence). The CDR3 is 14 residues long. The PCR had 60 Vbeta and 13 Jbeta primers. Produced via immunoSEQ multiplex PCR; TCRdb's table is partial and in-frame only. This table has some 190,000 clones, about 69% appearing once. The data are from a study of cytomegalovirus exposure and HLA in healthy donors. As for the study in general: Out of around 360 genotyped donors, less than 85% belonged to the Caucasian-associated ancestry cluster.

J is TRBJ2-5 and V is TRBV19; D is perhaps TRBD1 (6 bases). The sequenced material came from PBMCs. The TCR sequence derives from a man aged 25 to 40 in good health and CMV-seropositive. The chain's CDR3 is CATNQGRLGETQYF. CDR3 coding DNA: TGTGCCACCAATCAGGGGCGCCTTGGGGAGACCCAGTACTTC.